This entry concerns a single T cell receptor (beta chain). The target antigen is unknown. The sample is drawn from a study of response to subunit inactivated influenza vaccine. Regarding the study as a whole: The study's authors posited that every seasonal influenza vaccination enlists few new T cells.

TCRdb reprocessed the RT-PCR reads with MiXCR, giving one entry per CDR3 protein. The sample lists around 520,000 distinct CDR3 sequences; about 11% were seen once. The trim removed 7 bases at V and 4 bases at J, leaving 12 bases unmatched. The CDR3 runs to 15 residues. The gene calls are TRBV12-3 or TRBV12-4 and TRBJ2-5, with 7 positions matching TRBD2. Sample: PBMCs from blood, taken on the day of vaccination. The clonotype comes from a man in his fifties or sixties who received an inactivated influenza vaccine. CDR3 loop: CASNPGGLRGETQYF. The CDR3 DNA reads as TGTGCCAGCAACCCGGGGGGATTGAGAGGAGAGACCCAGTACTTC.